A selection of T cell receptor beta chains follows, all from one sample in a study of TIL therapy for anti-PD-1-resistant metastatic lung cancer. Sequencing used immunoSEQ multiplex PCR; TCRdb keeps in-frame clones, though not all of them. The table has 52,000 or so clones, 70% to 90% seen once; the top ten hold just under 3%. Sequenced material: blood, taken at baseline. The source is a person between 25 and 79 years old with non-small cell lung cancer. CDR3s include the opening cysteine and the closing phenylalanine or tryptophan. Each record gives: D gene, V gene, J gene, clone size, CDR3 DNA, CDR3 protein. D genes are given only for firm matches. Clone size is not always given. Where it is, it says once, few, many or a class for expanded clones.

-	TRBV23-1	TRBJ1-1	-	TGCGCCAGCAGTCAAGGGCCAGGCCCTATGAACACTGAAGCTTTCTTT	CASSQGPGPMNTEAFF
-	TRBV7-9	TRBJ2-1	-	TGTGCCAGCAGCCCCCCCGCTAGCATCTACAATGAGCAGTTCTTC	CASSPPASIYNEQFF
-	TRBV6-5	TRBJ1-3	many	TGTGCCAGCATTCAAAACTCTGGAAACACCATATATTTT	CASIQNSGNTIYF
-	TRBV5-1	TRBJ2-6	-	TGCGCCAGCAGCGGGGCTTCTGGGGCCAACGTCCTGACTTTC	CASSGASGANVLTF
TRBD1	TRBV5-1	TRBJ2-3	-	TGCGCCAGCACCGGACAGGGGTTGCCAGATACGCAGTATTTT	CASTGQGLPDTQYF
-	TRBV24-1	TRBJ2-3	-	TGTGCCACCAGTGAACGAGGGGCCCCAGATACGCAGTATTTT	CATSERGAPDTQYF
-	TRBV30	TRBJ2-3	-	TGTGCCTGGAGTGTACTGTCAGATACGCAGTATTTT	CAWSVLSDTQYF
TRBD2	TRBV30	TRBJ2-2	-	TGTGCCTGGAGTGTAGCGGGGGGGCGGGGGCGGAACACCGGGGAGCTGTTTTTT	CAWSVAGGRGRNTGELFF
-	TRBV2	TRBJ2-5	-	TGTGCCAGTTCCCCCTGGGAGACCCAGTACTTC	CASSPWETQYF
-	TRBV6-2/TRBV6-3	TRBJ1-2	-	TGTGCCAGCAGCCCCCGGGGGGGTCCTAACTATGGCTACACCTTC	CASSPRGGPNYGYTF
-	TRBV9	TRBJ2-2	few	TGTGCCAGCACCGCTAGAGGGAGCAACACCGGGGAGCTGTTTTTT	CASTARGSNTGELFF
-	TRBV19	TRBJ2-1	-	TGTGCCAGTAGTCTTCTGGGGCTCCCGGAGAATGAGCAGTTCTTC	CASSLLGLPENEQFF
-	TRBV10-3	TRBJ1-6	-	TGTGCCATCAGGGGGGACGGAACATTTAATTCACCCCTCCACTTT	CAIRGDGTFNSPLHF
TRBD2	TRBV5-6	TRBJ2-2	-	TGTGCCAGCAGCCCCCTCCGGGACTACCCGAACACCGGGGAGCTGTTTTTT	CASSPLRDYPNTGELFF
-	TRBV7-9	TRBJ2-7	-	TGTGCCAGCAGCCCAACAAGGCAACCCTACGAGCAGTACTTC	CASSPTRQPYEQYF
-	TRBV7-8	TRBJ1-4	-	TGTGCCAGCAGCCCCCGACCAGAGATTGCAACTAATGAAAAACTGTTTTTT	CASSPRPEIATNEKLFF
TRBD1	TRBV29-1	TRBJ1-2	-	TGCAGCGTTGAAGTAGTAGCAGGGGGCGCGGGTGGCTACACCTTC	CSVEVVAGGAGGYTF
-	TRBV15	TRBJ2-7	-	TGTGCCACCAGCAGGACGGGTAGCGCCCTCTCCTACGAGCAGTACTTC	CATSRTGSALSYEQYF
TRBD1	TRBV27	TRBJ2-1	-	TGTGCCAGCAGTTTATCGAGGACAGGGTCTTGGAATGAGCAGTTCTTC	CASSLSRTGSWNEQFF
TRBD1	TRBV7-3	TRBJ2-5	-	TGTGCCAGCACCTCGAATAACCCGGGACAGCAAGAGACCCAGTACTTC	CASTSNNPGQQETQYF
-	TRBV5-1	TRBJ2-7	few	TGCGCCAGCAGCAAAGACACCTACTACGAGCAGTACTTC	CASSKDTYYEQYF
-	TRBV28	TRBJ1-5	-	TGTGCCAGCAGTCTACAGGGTCCCAGCAATCAGCCCCAGCATTTT	CASSLQGPSNQPQHF
TRBD1	TRBV7-8	TRBJ2-2	-	TGTGCCCAAAGCGGACAGGGCAAAACCGGGGAGCTGTTTTTT	CAQSGQGKTGELFF
-	TRBV6-5	TRBJ2-1	-	TGTGCCAGCAGTTACTCGATAAATAGCGTGCATGAGCAGTTCTTC	CASSYSINSVHEQFF
-	TRBV4-1	TRBJ1-5	-	TGCGCCAGCAGCCGGGTCCCCCTTGATCAGCCCCAGCATTTT	CASSRVPLDQPQHF
-	TRBV7-2	TRBJ1-2	few	TGTGCCAGCAGCGCCTTAGAAAACTATGGCTACACCTTC	CASSALENYGYTF
TRBD2	TRBV27	TRBJ2-3	-	TGTGCCAGCAGTTTATCGGTTAGCGGGGTCACAGATACGCAGTATTTT	CASSLSVSGVTDTQYF
-	TRBV21-1	TRBJ2-7	-	TGTGCCAGCAGCGGAGCGGGACTCCCCTACGAGCAGTACTTC	CASSGAGLPYEQYF
-	TRBV2	TRBJ2-5	-	TGTGCCAGCAACCGGGACACGGGCCAAGAGACCCAGTACTTC	CASNRDTGQETQYF
-	TRBV28	TRBJ2-7	-	TGTGCCAGCAGTTCTAGCACCCACGAGCAGTACTTC	CASSSSTHEQYF
-	TRBV4-1	TRBJ1-4	-	TGCGCCAGCAGCCATGGCGTGGGCGGTGAAAAACTGTTTTTT	CASSHGVGGEKLFF
-	TRBV27	TRBJ1-5	-	TGTGCCAGCAGTTTATGGGGACCTTATAGCAATCAGCCCCAGCATTTT	CASSLWGPYSNQPQHF
-	TRBV6-5	TRBJ1-3	-	TGTGCCAGCAGTTACTTGCAGGGGGGAAACACCATATATTTT	CASSYLQGGNTIYF
-	TRBV28	TRBJ2-7	-	TGTGCCAGCAGTCGGGGACTCTACGAGCAGTACTTC	CASSRGLYEQYF
-	TRBV28	TRBJ2-3	-	TGTGCCAGCAGATCTGCCTCAGATACGCAGTATTTT	CASRSASDTQYF
TRBD1	TRBV5-4	TRBJ2-4	-	TGTGCCAGCAGCTTTCAGGGGGCTAAAAACATTCAGTACTTC	CASSFQGAKNIQYF
-	TRBV19	TRBJ2-5	-	TGTGCCAGTAGTGTCCGCCCCCAGTCAGGGGCTGGTGGAGAGACCCAGTACTTC	CASSVRPQSGAGGETQYF
TRBD2	TRBV14	TRBJ2-1	-	TGTGCCAGCAACCAAGCGGGGAGTGGTAATGAGCAGTTCTTC	CASNQAGSGNEQFF
-	TRBV19	TRBJ2-5	-	TGTGCCAGCAGGACACCTGCAGGGGAGACCCAGTACTTC	CASRTPAGETQYF
TRBD2	TRBV30	TRBJ2-7	-	TGTGCCTGGCGACTAGCGGGAGTCCACGAGCAGTACTTC	CAWRLAGVHEQYF
TRBD1	TRBV10-3	TRBJ2-7	-	TGTGCCATCAGTAAAGGGACAGCAAACTCCTACGAGCAGTACTTC	CAISKGTANSYEQYF
-	TRBV4-1	TRBJ2-6	-	TGCGCCAGCAGCCTAAAACATACGGGAGAGGGGGCCAACGTCCTGACTTTC	CASSLKHTGEGANVLTF
-	TRBV18	TRBJ2-7	-	TGTGCCAGCTCACCAGGGACCTCCTACGAGCAGTACTTC	CASSPGTSYEQYF
-	TRBV28	TRBJ2-7	-	TGTGCCAGCAGTGGGGCAGGGGTAGGATCCTACGAGCAGTACTTC	CASSGAGVGSYEQYF
-	TRBV4-2	TRBJ2-3	-	TGTGCCAGCAGCCAAGAGGGTTCAGATACGCAGTATTTT	CASSQEGSDTQYF
TRBD1	TRBV5-1	TRBJ1-1	-	TGCGCCAGCAGCGAACAGGGGCAGAACACTGAAGCTTTCTTT	CASSEQGQNTEAFF
-	TRBV5-1	TRBJ2-1	-	TGCGCCAGCAGCTTGCGACCCGATGAGCAGTTCTTC	CASSLRPDEQFF
-	TRBV29-1	TRBJ1-2	-	TGCAGCGTTACGGAGGGGGACAAAGGCTACACCTTC	CSVTEGDKGYTF
-	TRBV2	TRBJ2-2	-	TGTGCCAGCAGAATGTGGTCAGGCTACTACACCGGGGAGCTGTTTTTT	CASRMWSGYYTGELFF
TRBD2	TRBV5-3	TRBJ2-3	once	TGTGCCAGAAGCCAACCGCCGGGACTAGCGACCACAGATACGCAGTATTTT	CARSQPPGLATTDTQYF
TRBD2	TRBV24-1	TRBJ2-3	-	TGTGCCACCAGTGACCACGGACTAGCGGGAAGGGTAGATACGCAGTATTTT	CATSDHGLAGRVDTQYF
TRBD2	TRBV5-4	TRBJ2-5	-	TGTGCCAGCAGCTTAAGACTAGCGCAAGAGACCCAGTACTTC	CASSLRLAQETQYF
-	TRBV3-1/TRBV3-2	TRBJ2-3	-	TGTGCCAGCAGCCCCCGGGGGGCCAGAGATACGCAGTATTTT	CASSPRGARDTQYF
-	TRBV9	TRBJ2-3	-	TGTGCCAGCAGCGTAGACACAGATACGCAGTATTTT	CASSVDTDTQYF
-	TRBV7-9	TRBJ1-6	-	TGTGCCAGCAGCTTTTCCGGGGGCGCGCGTTCACCCCTCCACTTT	CASSFSGGARSPLHF